A single sample is the source of the 15 T cell receptor beta chains below, sequenced in a study of T cell repertoires in cytomegalovirus infection. These receptors lack a known antigen. TCRdb called the reads again in MiXCR, with one record for every CDR3 protein. The sample has some 350,000 distinct CDR3 sequences, just under 35% seen once. Here the sequenced sample was cultured PBMCs, taken from culture after CMV antigen stimulation. The receptors shown here come from a human donor in good health (CMV status not recorded). Some clones in this sample may be carry-over from other donors' samples.

The chain combines TRBV27 with TRBJ2-7; D remains unclear. V was clipped by 6 bases and J by 2 bases, with 11 bases between them. The CDR3 extends over 13 amino acids. CDR1 is MNHEY and CDR2 is SMNVEV in the germline V gene (reference sequence). Here the CDR3 reads CASSFLGAYEQYF. In nucleotides, the CDR3 is TGTGCCAGCAGCTTCTTGGGTGCCTACGAGCAGTACTTC.

This clonotype was counted only a few times. This sequence joins TRBV7-2 and TRBJ2-1; 10 nucleotides line up with TRBD2. The CDR3 runs to 16 residues. V lost 5 bases and J lost 3; bases outside the gene matches: 7. The germline V gene has CDR1 SGHTA and CDR2 FQGNSA. In DNA, the CDR3 is TGTGCCAGCAGCCTACGGACTAGCGGATTCTACAATGAGCAGTTCTTC. Protein sequence: CASSLRTSGFYNEQFF. Supplemented by reference TRBV7-2 and TRBJ2-1, the full variable domain reads GAGVSQSPSNKVTEKGKDVELRCDPISGHTALYWYRQSLGQGLEFLIYFQGNSAPDKSGLPSDRFSAERTGGSVSTLTIQRTQQEDSAVYLCASSLRTSGFYNEQFFGPGTRLTVL.

J is TRBJ2-7 and V is TRBV20-1; D remains unclear. With 6 bases removed from V and 2 bases from J, the gap between germline ends came to 14 bases. Germline loops: CDR1 DFQATT, CDR2 SNEGSKA (reference sequence). This CDR3 has 13 amino acids. CDR3 bases: TGCAGTGCGGGAAATGAAGGAGCCTACGAGCAGTACTTC. Translating gives CSAGNEGAYEQYF.

This clonotype has only a few counts. The chain has TRBV11-2 and TRBJ2-7; D might be TRBD2 (5 bases). Trimming took 5 bases from V and 4 from J, leaving 18 bases between them. The CDR3 covers 15 residues. Per the germline V gene, CDR1 is SGHAT and CDR2 is FQNNGV. For the CDR3, the DNA is TGTGCCAGCAGCCCCGCGATGAGCGGCCCTTACGAGCAGTACTTC. Translation: CASSPAMSGPYEQYF. The full variable domain, rest sourced from reference TRBV11-2 and TRBJ2-7, is EAGVAQSPRYKIIEKRQSVAFWCNPISGHATLYWYQQILGQGPKLLIQFQNNGVVDDSQLPKDRFSAERLKGVDSTLKIQPAKLEDSAVYLCASSPAMSGPYEQYFGPGTRLTVT.

V gene TRBV20-1 combines with J gene TRBJ2-1; unclear D gene. Germline-derived CDR1 and CDR2 are DFQATT and SNEGSKA (reference sequence). V gave up 6 bases and J gave up 8 bases, with 14 bases separating them. This CDR3 has 12 residues. CDR3 DNA: TGCAGTGCCCCCTCCGGAGCTGATGAGCAGTTCTTC. Translating gives CSAPSGADEQFF.

This clonotype has a handful of counts. The chain couples TRBV7-9 to TRBJ1-5, with 8 bases lining up with TRBD1. The CDR3 is made up of 14 amino acids. V dropped 5 bases and J dropped 5; count of bases not matched to a gene: 5. Germline V gene lookup returns CDR1 SEHNR and CDR2 FQNEAQ (reference sequence). The CDR3 DNA follows: TGTGCCAGCAGCCAGACAGGGGTTGATCAGCCCCAGCATTTT. Protein: CASSQTGVDQPQHF.

This clonotype showed up many times. The V gene is TRBV19, the J gene TRBJ1-5, with 7 bases that match TRBD1. This CDR3 comprises 16 residues. Losses at the gene ends were 3 bases for V and 7 bases for J; bases not matched to a gene: 12. Germline loops: CDR1 LNHDA, CDR2 SQIVND (reference sequence). The CDR3 protein is CASSMGRQGIVQPQHF. Written as DNA, the CDR3 is TGTGCCAGTAGTATGGGTAGACAGGGTATAGTGCAGCCCCAGCATTTT.

V gene TRBV6-2 or TRBV6-3 combines with J gene TRBJ1-1; no reliable D call. Deletions cut 6 bases from V and 0 bases from J, with 11 bases between. Germline V CDR1 and CDR2: MNHEY, SVGEGT. CDR3 length equals 14 residues. The CDR3 nucleotides read TGTGCCAGCAGGTCACAGTTAATGAACACTGAAGCTTTCTTT. Protein: CASRSQLMNTEAFF.

This sequence joins TRBV12-3 or TRBV12-4 and TRBJ2-2; the match to TRBD1 covers 8 bases. The ends lost 5 bases at V and 6 bases at J; junction bases unmatched: 8. This CDR3 contains 15 residues. In DNA, the CDR3 is TGTGCCAGCAGTCCCAGGACAGGGATCTCCGGGGAGCTGTTTTTT. Protein: CASSPRTGISGELFF.

This clonotype has a handful of counts. A read error may account for a junction end that differs from germline. V gene TRBV11-2 combines with J gene TRBJ2-1; D ambiguous. Germline V CDR1 and CDR2: SGHAT, FQNNGV. This CDR3 contains 13 residues. The CDR3 nucleotides are TGTGCCAGCAGCTTAGATCGGGCAAAGGTACTCAGCTTC. Translation gives CASSLDRAKVLSF. The variable domain in full, with the rest retrieved from reference TRBV11-2 and TRBJ2-1, is EAGVAQSPRYKIIEKRQSVAFWCNPISGHATLYWYQQILGQGPKLLIQFQNNGVVDDSQLPKDRFSAERLKGVDSTLKIQPAKLEDSAVYLCASSLDRAKVLSFGPGTRLTVL.

This chain joins TRBV6-2 or TRBV6-3 and TRBJ2-1; TRBD1 or TRBD2 may be the D gene (5 bases each). Looked up from germline, CDR1 is MNHEY and CDR2 is SVGEGT. The CDR3 is made up of 13 amino acids. The V gene lost 7 bases and the J gene lost 4 bases, with 11 bases spanning the gap. CDR3: CASKRDQYNEQFF. DNA for the CDR3: TGTGCCAGCAAACGGGACCAGTACAATGAGCAGTTCTTC.

This clonotype was counted ten times or more. CDR3 region: CASSETLGGPSTDTQYF. The CDR3 DNA reads as TGTGCCAGCAGCGAGACTTTGGGAGGACCCAGCACAGATACGCAGTATTTT. The chain is built from TRBV7-2 and TRBJ2-3; D is possibly TRBD2 (6 bases). This CDR3 contains 17 residues. The V end was cut by 5 bases, the J end by 0 bases, with 18 bases between. Germline V gene sequence: CDR1 SGHTA, CDR2 FQGNSA.

V gene TRBV9 combines with J gene TRBJ2-2, with 9 bases fitting TRBD2. V was pared by 2 bases and J by 5 bases, with 7 bases of the junction left unmatched. This CDR3 is built from 16 residues. CDR1 and CDR2 from the germline V gene are SGDLS and YYNGEE. The CDR3 bases are TGTGCCAGCAGCGTTGTAGCGGGAGTTGTTACCGGGGAGCTGTTTTTT. Translated: CASSVVAGVVTGELFF.

The genes are TRBV4-1 and TRBJ2-7, with 7 nucleotides matching TRBD2. The CDR3 covers 17 residues. Trimming removed 0 bases from V and 1 base from J; junction bases left unmatched: 9. CDR1 is MGHRA and CDR2 is YSYEKL in the germline V gene. The CDR3 spells CASSQDGPASGSYEQYF. As DNA, the CDR3 is TGCGCCAGCAGCCAAGATGGTCCGGCTAGCGGATCCTACGAGCAGTACTTC.

The rearrangement links TRBV19 to TRBJ1-1; D unresolved. Trimming cost V 2 bases and J 7 bases, with 11 bases left between them. Germline assignment: CDR1 LNHDA and CDR2 SQIVND (reference sequence). This CDR3 comprises 13 residues. DNA of the CDR3: TGTGCCAGTAGTATATTACCAGGTTTTGAAGCTTTCTTT. Translation gives CASSILPGFEAFF. The entire variable domain, with the rest obtained from reference TRBV19 and TRBJ1-1, is as follows: DGGITQSPKYLFRKEGQNVTLSCEQNLNHDAMYWYRQDPGQGLRLIYYSQIVNDFQKGDIAEGYSVSREKKESFPLTVTSAQKNPTAFYLCASSILPGFEAFFGQGTRLTVV.